Below are 25 T cell receptor beta chains sequenced from a single sample in a study of blood T cells in healthy people across ages (dated by TCRdb to between 2014 and 2017). The library was obtained by 5' RACE. This sample was sequenced with an Illumina HiSeq 2500. A second roughly 7 to 11 cycle PCR used a sample-barcoded 5' primer and a J-beta primer mix. TCRdb applied fastp at Q25 and MiXCR to the public reads, then kept only in-frame beta chains. All rows with the same CDR3 protein become a single entry with the most common DNA and genes. The sample table holds about a million distinct CDR3 sequences, of which around 48% were seen once. The ten largest clonotypes hold 10% to 15% of the sample. The sequencing sample was made of blood. The receptors derive from a man aged 25 to 40 in good health.

The rearrangement links TRBV6-1 to TRBJ2-1, with unresolved D. With 6 bases removed from V and 14 bases from J, the gap between germline ends came to 20 bases. The CDR3 consists of 13 residues. Germline loops: CDR1 MNHNS, CDR2 SASEGT. The CDR3 loop is CASRDPQNRSKFF. CDR3 sequence (DNA): TGTGCCAGCAGGGACCCCCAGAATCGGTCGAAGTTCTTC.

The V call is TRBV10-2, the J call TRBJ2-7, with 9 bases matching TRBD1. The ends lost 0 bases at V and 1 base at J; junction bases unmatched: 4. This CDR3 region has 16 residues. Per germline, CDR1 WSHSY and CDR2 SAAADI. CDR3 loop: CASSESAGTGSYEQYF. The CDR3 DNA follows: TGCGCCAGCAGTGAGTCGGCCGGGACAGGGTCCTACGAGCAGTACTTC.

V usage is TRBV6-5 and J usage is TRBJ2-7; D unclear. V was trimmed by 6 bases and J by 5 bases, leaving 8 bases between them. The germline gives CDR1 MNHEY, CDR2 SVGAGI. The CDR3 length is 11 residues. DNA for the CDR3: TGTGCCAGCAGCAAAGGGAACGAGCAGTACTTC. This translates into CASSKGNEQYF.

The V gene is TRBV20-1, the J gene TRBJ2-2, with TRBD2 matching over 7 bases. Unmatched junction bases numbered 4, after V lost 0 bases and J lost 0 bases. Germline assignment: CDR1 DFQATT and CDR2 SNEGSKA (reference sequence). The length of the CDR3 is 16 residues. DNA for the CDR3: TGCAGTGCTAGAGATAGTGGGGGGGCGAACACCGGGGAGCTGTTTTTT. Its translation: CSARDSGGANTGELFF.

This clonotype has more than one count but fewer than ten. The chain is built from TRBV5-6 and TRBJ2-3; D possibly corresponds to TRBD2 (6 bases). V shed 1 base and J shed 4 bases, with 13 bases lying between them. The CDR3 is 15 amino acids. Germline CDR1 SGHDT, CDR2 YYEEEE. The CDR3 region is CASSLRSAGPDTQYF. The CDR3 DNA follows: TGTGCCAGCAGCTTGAGATCGGCGGGACCAGATACGCAGTATTTT.

This clonotype appeared a few times. CDR3 DNA: TGCAGCGTTGGCCCCGGGACAGGCGGATTGAACACTGAAGCTTTCTTT. Translated, it gives CSVGPGTGGLNTEAFF. This chain connects TRBV29-1 to TRBJ1-1; TRBD1 matches at 8 bases. Germline lookup yields CDR1 SQVTM and CDR2 ANQGSEA. The CDR3 runs to 16 residues. Germline trimming cut 4 bases from V and 0 bases from J; bases unmatched to any gene: 10.

Note on this clonotype: Relative to the germline gene, one junction end is altered; a read error may explain this. The chain carries TRBV11-2 and TRBJ2-6, with D perhaps TRBD1 (5 bases). Germline V gives CDR1 SGHAT, CDR2 FQNNGV. CDR3 size: 15 residues. The CDR3 is CASGLEESGANVPTF. CDR3 DNA: TGTGCCAGCGGCTTAGAGGAATCTGGGGCCAACGTCCCGACTTTC.

This clonotype was counted a few times. CDR3 amino acids: CSARVGTADSPLHF. For the CDR3, the DNA is TGCAGTGCTAGAGTGGGTACAGCCGACTCACCCCTCCACTTT. The V call is TRBV20-1, the J call TRBJ1-6, with D unresolved. From germline, CDR1 is DFQATT and CDR2 SNEGSKA (reference sequence). The length of the CDR3 is 14 residues. V was clipped by 1 base and J by 10 bases, with 14 bases between them.

The chain combines TRBV29-1 with TRBJ2-7, with D tentatively TRBD1 or TRBD2 (6 bases each). The V gene's germline CDR1 is SQVTM and CDR2 ANQGSEA. The CDR3 runs 14 residues. Trimming took 4 bases from V and 5 from J, leaving 18 bases between them. This chain's CDR3 is CSVVGGPSKNEQYF. CDR3 DNA: TGCAGCGTTGTAGGGGGGCCCAGTAAGAACGAGCAGTACTTC.

The chain couples TRBV7-2 to TRBJ1-2; no firm D call. Germline V gene sequence: CDR1 SGHTA, CDR2 FQGNSA. V lost 5 bases to trimming and J lost 3 bases, with 13 bases between them. The CDR3 covers 14 residues. The chain's CDR3 is CASSLVEMDYGYTF. The DNA for the CDR3 is TGTGCCAGCAGCCTGGTAGAGATGGACTATGGCTACACCTTC.

CDR3 sequence (DNA): TGTGCCAGCAGCCCCCAAACCAGGGCGCAGTACTTC. Translating gives CASSPQTRAQYF. The rearrangement uses TRBV7-2 and TRBJ2-5, with a weak D call TRBD1 (5 bases). Germline V gene sequence: CDR1 SGHTA, CDR2 FQGNSA. CDR3 length equals 12 residues. Deletions cut 5 bases from V and 11 bases from J, with 15 bases between.

The chain employs TRBV20-1 and TRBJ1-2, with D possibly matching TRBD1 (6 bases). Germline CDR1 and CDR2: DFQATT and SNEGSKA (reference sequence). V was clipped by 1 base and J by 4 bases, with 13 bases between them. The CDR3 covers 14 residues. DNA for the CDR3: TGCAGTGCTAGAGGGGCAGGGGAAAGCTATGGCTACACCTTC. It translates to CSARGAGESYGYTF.

V gene TRBV6-6 combines with J gene TRBJ2-7, with D tentatively TRBD1 (7 bases). V lost 10 bases and J lost 4, with 17 bases in between. The CDR3 extends over 13 amino acids. CDR1 is MNHNY, CDR2 SVGAGI, per germline (reference sequence). The CDR3 DNA sequence: TGTGCCACCCATATGGAGGGGGCTTACGAGCAGTACTTC. Protein: CATHMEGAYEQYF.

The chain couples TRBV20-1 to TRBJ1-6; a possible D gene is TRBD1 (5 bases). CDR1 DFQATT and CDR2 SNEGSKA come from the germline V gene (reference sequence). The CDR3 covers 15 residues. The ends were cut back, 6 bases at V and 3 bases at J, with 15 bases in the middle. The CDR3: CSASRPDNYNSPLHF. DNA for the CDR3: TGCAGTGCCTCGAGGCCGGACAACTATAATTCACCCCTCCACTTT.

This clonotype was seen more than once but under ten times. The J gene is TRBJ2-7, the V gene TRBV28; no definite D call. Per the germline V gene, CDR1 is MDHEN and CDR2 is SYDVKM. V lost 7 bases to trimming and J lost 6 bases, with 10 bases between them. The CDR3 runs 11 residues. For the CDR3, the DNA is TGTGCCAGCAATTACATTGGCGAGCAGTACTTC. It yields the protein CASNYIGEQYF.

This clonotype was detected once. This sequence joins TRBV5-1 and TRBJ2-2; a possible D gene is TRBD2 (6 bases). There are 15 residues in the CDR3. Trimming took off 4 bases at V and 4 bases at J, with 14 bases between the two ends. The germline CDR1 and CDR2 sequences are SGHRS and YFSETQ. The CDR3 DNA follows: TGCGCCAGCAGCCCTGGGGGGACCCGCACCGGGGAGCTGTTTTTT. Its translation is CASSPGGTRTGELFF.

This clonotype was seen more than once but under ten times. The gene calls are TRBV28 and TRBJ2-1; D ambiguous. With 7 bases removed from V and 7 bases from J, the gap between germline ends came to 8 bases. Germline V gene data show CDR1 as MDHEN and CDR2 as SYDVKM. This CDR3 spans 11 amino acids. CDR3 in DNA: TGTGCCAGCACCGGGCAAAATGAGCAGTTCTTC. It specifies CASTGQNEQFF.

Here the CDR3 reads CSARFDSESSYNSPLHF. For the CDR3, the DNA is TGCAGTGCTAGATTTGATTCTGAGAGCTCCTATAATTCACCCCTCCACTTT. The rearrangement uses TRBV20-1 and TRBJ1-6; D gene unclear. The CDR3 covers 17 residues. Trimming stripped 2 bases from V and 0 bases from J, with 14 bases between. Germline V CDR1 and CDR2: DFQATT, SNEGSKA (reference sequence).

This clonotype was observed a few times. The V and J genes are TRBV4-3 and TRBJ2-3; unclear D gene. Trimming stripped 4 bases from V and 1 base from J, with 9 bases between. CDR3 length equals 14 residues. Germline V gene lookup returns CDR1 LGHNA and CDR2 YSLEER. The CDR3 DNA reads TGCGCCAGCAGCCCCATTGCGGGCACAGATACGCAGTATTTT. Residues: CASSPIAGTDTQYF.

The chain carries TRBV5-6 and TRBJ2-5, with D unresolved. CDR1 and CDR2 (germline): SGHDT, YYEEEE. The V and J ends lost 3 bases and 9 bases respectively, with 12 bases between them. The CDR3 is 12 amino acids. This CDR3 is CASSSRPAAQYF. Written as DNA, the CDR3 is TGTGCCAGCAGCTCGCGCCCAGCCGCCCAGTACTTC.

V is TRBV12-3 or TRBV12-4 and J is TRBJ2-7, with no clear D. V dropped 6 bases and J dropped 6 bases, with 12 bases sitting between them. CDR3 length equals 12 residues. The CDR3 protein is CASSEEDGEQYF. The DNA of the CDR3 is TGTGCCAGCAGCGAAGAGGACGGCGAGCAGTACTTC.

V is TRBV28 and J is TRBJ1-6; 12 positions match TRBD1. The CDR3 runs 15 residues. Trimming at V came to 3 bases and at J to 9 bases, leaving 3 bases not matched to a gene. Germline V CDR1 and CDR2: MDHEN, SYDVKM. The CDR3 DNA reads as TGTGCCAGCAGTTTTCCGGGACAGGGGGCTTCACCCCTCCACTTT. Translated: CASSFPGQGASPLHF.

The rearrangement links TRBV4-1 to TRBJ2-5; tentative D call: TRBD1 (6 bases). V lost 4 bases and J lost 4, with 16 bases in between. CDR1 is MGHRA, CDR2 YSYEKL, per germline. This CDR3 is 15 amino acids long. This chain's CDR3 is CASSRGSGDGETQYF. The CDR3 region has the DNA TGCGCCAGCAGCCGTGGCTCAGGGGATGGAGAGACCCAGTACTTC.

The V call is TRBV6-5, the J call TRBJ2-6, with D unresolved. Germline CDR1 is MNHEY and CDR2 is SVGAGI. Trimming shortened V by 4 bases and J by 1 base, and 11 bases separated the two germline ends. This CDR3 spans 16 amino acids. The CDR3 DNA sequence: TGTGCCAGCAGTTTTCGGGTCTCGTCTGGGGCCAACGTCCTGACTTTC. Its protein product is CASSFRVSSGANVLTF.

The chain uses TRBV7-2 and TRBJ2-3; possibly TRBD2 for D (5 bases). This CDR3 has 13 amino acids. V lost 6 bases and J lost 6, with 13 bases in between. Germline lookup yields CDR1 SGHTA and CDR2 FQGNSA. CDR3 residues: CASRPTSFDTQYF. The CDR3 DNA reads TGTGCCAGCAGACCCACTAGTTTTGATACGCAGTATTTT.